This entry features one T cell receptor beta chain sequence. Profiling relied on immunoSEQ multiplex PCR, and the TCRdb table lists in-frame clones only, not all of them. This table has 150,000 to 200,000 clones, around 93% appearing once. Looked up from germline, CDR1 is LGHNA and CDR2 is YNFKEQ. The V end was cut by 0 bases, the J end by 3 bases, with 9 bases between. The CDR3 spans 14 residues. These data are taken from a study of shared clonotypes between healthy human individuals. The sequenced sample was naive CD4+ T cells sorted from blood. Subset meaning: CD45RA+ positively selected. The clonotype originates from a woman in her thirties in good health. This rearrangement joins TRBV4-2 to TRBJ2-7; D unresolved. CDR3: CASSQEGRSYEQYF. CDR3 nucleotides: TGTGCCAGCAGCCAAGAAGGCAGAAGCTACGAGCAGTACTTC.